One and the same sample provided the 18 T cell receptor beta chains below, sequenced in a study of blood T cell repertoires in COVID-19. Here immunoSEQ multiplex PCR was the method, and the copy in TCRdb shows in-frame clones only, minus some. The repertoire consists of more than 200,000 clones, with 80% to 90% occurring once and the leading ten covering about 8.9%. Specimen: peripheral blood. The receptors derive from a woman aged 50 to 60 with acute or convalescent COVID-19.

The chain carries TRBV5-6 and TRBJ2-1, with TRBD2 identical over 8 bases. The length of the CDR3 is 16 residues. The trim removed 0 bases at V and 9 bases at J, leaving 11 bases unmatched. Germline V gives CDR1 SGHDT, CDR2 YYEEEE. CDR3 sequence reads: CASSLEIAGSGGEQFF. Here the CDR3 DNA reads TGTGCCAGCAGCTTGGAGATAGCGGGGAGCGGGGGTGAGCAGTTCTTC. The full variable domain, completed using reference TRBV5-6 and TRBJ2-1, is DAGVTQSPTHLIKTRGQQVTLRCSPKSGHDTVSWYQQALGQGPQFIFQYYEEEERQRGNFPDRFSGHQFPNYSSELNVNALLLGDSALYLCASSLEIAGSGGEQFFGPGTRLTVL.

The V call is TRBV7-9, the J call TRBJ2-7; 11 nucleotides match TRBD1. J lost 6 bases, V lost 5 bases, and 9 bases had no gene match. The CDR3 runs to 15 residues. CDR1 and CDR2 from the germline V gene are SEHNR and FQNEAQ (reference sequence). The CDR3 DNA sequence: TGTGCCAGCAGCCCGGAAGGACAGGGGGCGGCCGAGCAGTACTTC. Translating it yields CASSPEGQGAAEQYF.

This chain connects TRBV2 to TRBJ1-2; TRBD1 aligns across 9 bases. The germline gives CDR1 SNHLY, CDR2 FYNNEI. CDR3 length: 13 amino acids. V lost 6 bases and J lost 8; bases outside the gene matches: 7. CDR3 in DNA: TGTGCCAGCAGCGTACAGGGGGCGAGGGGCTACACCTTC. The encoded protein is CASSVQGARGYTF.

This sequence joins TRBV19 and TRBJ1-2; D gene uncertain. CDR1 and CDR2 from the germline V gene are LNHDA and SQIVND (reference sequence). The CDR3 sequence is 15 residues long. V lost 4 bases and J 5 bases, leaving 17 bases between the germline ends. In nucleotides, the CDR3 is TGTGCCAGTAGTAGTTCGGCCCTCGAGGCGTATGGCTACACCTTC. It translates to CASSSSALEAYGYTF.

The chain uses TRBV11-2 and TRBJ2-1; 13 bases line up with TRBD2. Germline V gene data show CDR1 as SGHAT and CDR2 as FQNNGV. The CDR3 runs to 19 residues. The V gene end was trimmed by 3 bases and the J gene end by 2 bases; junction bases not matched to a gene: 10. The CDR3 coding sequence is TGTGCCAGCAGCTTTAGCCGATCGGGACTAGCGGGACCCTACAATGAGCAGTTCTTC. Encoded protein: CASSFSRSGLAGPYNEQFF.

The chain uses TRBV24-1 and TRBJ2-5; weak D call: TRBD2 (5 bases). Germline loops: CDR1 KGHDR, CDR2 SFDVKD. This CDR3 is 14 amino acids long. V was pared by 4 bases and J by 7 bases, with 15 bases between. This CDR3 is CATSDSGPEVTQYF. The CDR3 DNA follows: TGTGCCACCAGTGACTCCGGGCCGGAGGTGACCCAGTACTTC.

The chain joins TRBV2 to TRBJ2-3; 9 nucleotides agree with TRBD1. The CDR3 contains 13 residues. Germline assignment: CDR1 SNHLY and CDR2 FYNNEI. V was pared by 6 bases and J by 4 bases, with 2 bases of the junction left unmatched. CDR3 sequence: CASRGQGADTQYF. The CDR3 DNA reads TGTGCCAGCAGGGGACAGGGCGCAGATACGCAGTATTTT.

This clone was picked up a small number of times. The chain links TRBV11-2 to TRBJ2-7, with 7 positions matching TRBD1. The germline V gene encodes CDR1 SGHAT and CDR2 FQNNGV. V dropped 5 bases and J dropped 6; count of bases not matched to a gene: 7. The CDR3 consists of 13 residues. The chain's CDR3 is CASSPDRIREQYF. DNA for the CDR3: TGTGCCAGCAGCCCGGACAGGATTCGCGAGCAGTACTTC. The entire variable domain, with the rest obtained from reference TRBV11-2 and TRBJ2-7, is as follows: EAGVAQSPRYKIIEKRQSVAFWCNPISGHATLYWYQQILGQGPKLLIQFQNNGVVDDSQLPKDRFSAERLKGVDSTLKIQPAKLEDSAVYLCASSPDRIREQYFGPGTRLTVT.

This sequence joins TRBV6-5 and TRBJ2-5, with 10 bases identical to TRBD2. V lost 10 bases and J lost 5; bases outside the gene matches: 10. The germline gives CDR1 MNHEY, CDR2 SVGAGI. The CDR3 contains 14 residues. CDR3 coding DNA: TGTGCCACCCGGACTAGCGGAGGGACGGAGACCCAGTACTTC. Amino acids: CATRTSGGTETQYF.

The V gene is TRBV2, the J gene TRBJ1-1; tentative D call: TRBD1 (5 bases). Germline CDR1 SNHLY, CDR2 FYNNEI. CDR3 size: 13 residues. Trimming removed 7 bases at V and 1 base at J, with 10 bases between. This CDR3 is CASTGQQNTEAFF. CDR3 in DNA: TGTGCCAGCACTGGACAACAGAACACTGAAGCTTTCTTT.

The CDR3 sequence is CASSDVGGDLHNEQFF. As DNA, the CDR3 is TGTGCCAGCAGTGATGTCGGGGGAGACCTCCACAATGAGCAGTTCTTC. The V call is TRBV2, the J call TRBJ2-1; a possible D gene is TRBD2 (6 bases). V was clipped by 3 bases and J by 5 bases, with 17 bases between them. This CDR3 is built from 16 residues. Germline CDR1 SNHLY, CDR2 FYNNEI.

This chain connects TRBV30 to TRBJ1-5, with no clear D. V shed 1 base and J shed 7 bases, with 14 bases lying between them. There are 14 residues in the CDR3. CDR1 and CDR2 from the germline V gene are GTSNPN and SVGIG (reference sequence). The DNA for the CDR3 is TGTGCCTGGAGTGGGGCCCGTCGCGGGCAGCCCCAGCATTTT. Its protein is CAWSGARRGQPQHF.

V gene TRBV18 combines with J gene TRBJ2-2; D is possibly TRBD1 (6 bases). Trimming took off 1 base at V and 3 bases at J, with 12 bases between the two ends. The CDR3 has 16 amino acids. The V gene's germline CDR1 is KGHSH and CDR2 LQKENI. CDR3 in amino acids: CASSPQPGVYTGELFF. The CDR3 DNA sequence: TGTGCCAGCTCACCACAGCCAGGGGTGTACACCGGGGAGCTGTTTTTT.

This chain links TRBV4-2 with TRBJ1-5; D remains unclear. Trimming removed 4 bases at V and 3 bases at J, with 13 bases between. This CDR3 is 15 amino acids long. The germline CDR1 and CDR2 sequences are LGHNA and YNFKEQ. The CDR3 loop is CASSLVQADNQPQHF. CDR3 nucleotides: TGTGCCAGCAGCCTCGTGCAGGCCGACAATCAGCCCCAGCATTTT.

The chain couples TRBV18 to TRBJ1-2, with a tentative D call TRBD1 (6 bases). Trimming took off 3 bases at V and 4 bases at J, with 12 bases between the two ends. The CDR3 covers 14 residues. Germline V gene lookup returns CDR1 KGHSH and CDR2 LQKENI. The CDR3 spells CASSPNLDSYGYTF. CDR3 nucleotides: TGTGCCAGCTCACCGAACCTGGACAGCTATGGCTACACCTTC.

The chain couples TRBV19 to TRBJ1-2; 7 bases line up with TRBD1. CDR1 LNHDA and CDR2 SQIVND come from the germline V gene (reference sequence). The trim removed 6 bases at V and 3 bases at J, leaving 10 bases unmatched. The CDR3 loop spans 15 amino acids. CDR3 nucleotide sequence: TGTGCCAGTAGCCTCGACAGGGAGCTTGACTATGGCTACACCTTC. Translation gives CASSLDRELDYGYTF.

The rearrangement joins TRBV2 to TRBJ2-7; 7 bases are shared with TRBD1. The CDR3 is 11 amino acids. Looked up from germline, CDR1 is SNHLY and CDR2 is FYNNEI. The CDR3 is CASRGPQGKTV. Here the CDR3 DNA reads TGTGCCAGCAGGGGCCCACAGGGGAAAACCGTC.

The J gene is TRBJ2-3, the V gene TRBV7-2, with 8 bases identical to TRBD1. V was pared by 6 bases and J by 2 bases, with 7 bases of the junction left unmatched. Per germline, CDR1 SGHTA and CDR2 FQGNSA. This CDR3 is built from 15 residues. CDR3 sequence reads: CASRLTGGFTDTQYF. The CDR3 DNA reads as TGTGCCAGCAGATTAACAGGGGGGTTCACAGATACGCAGTATTTT. The full variable domain, completed using reference TRBV7-2 and TRBJ2-3, is GAGVSQSPSNKVTEKGKDVELRCDPISGHTALYWYRQSLGQGLEFLIYFQGNSAPDKSGLPSDRFSAERTGGSVSTLTIQRTQQEDSAVYLCASRLTGGFTDTQYFGPGTRLTVL.